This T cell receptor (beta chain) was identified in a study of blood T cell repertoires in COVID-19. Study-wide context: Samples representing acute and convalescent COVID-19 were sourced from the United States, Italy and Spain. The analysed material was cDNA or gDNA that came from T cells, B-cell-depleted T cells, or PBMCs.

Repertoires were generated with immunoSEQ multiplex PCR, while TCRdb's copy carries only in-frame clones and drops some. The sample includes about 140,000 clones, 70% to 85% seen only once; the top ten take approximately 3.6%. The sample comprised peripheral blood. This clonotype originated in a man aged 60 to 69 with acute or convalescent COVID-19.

The DNA of the CDR3 is TGTGCCTCGGGACAGTTGAACACTGAAGCTTTCTTT. Translation gives CASGQLNTEAFF. The J gene is TRBJ1-1, the V gene TRBV10-3; 7 bases are shared with TRBD1. The CDR3 totals 12 residues. V lost 11 bases and J lost 0; bases outside the gene matches: 3. The V gene's germline CDR1 is ENHRY and CDR2 SYGVKD.